This T cell receptor (beta chain) stems from a study of T cell repertoires in cytomegalovirus infection. At the level of the study: Shared public TCR beta signatures pointed to both CMV infection and a matching HLA type. Study-level results: Based on cumulative public TCR beta family frequency, carriers of CMV plus the relevant HLA were identified. It was HLA-C-restricted CMV-specific TCR beta clonotypes that dominated the response ex vivo.

This CDR3 contains 13 residues. The V gene lost 6 bases and the J gene lost 6 bases, with 13 bases spanning the gap. CDR1 is LNHDA and CDR2 is SQIVND in the germline V gene (reference sequence). On this clonotype: Its antigen is still unknown.

TCRdb reprocessed the reads via MiXCR and lists one record per CDR3 protein. Found here are about 600,000 distinct CDR3 sequences, 24% of them singletons; the top ten hold 6.5% to 10%. The V gene is TRBV19, the J gene TRBJ2-3, with TRBD1 as a possible D gene (5 bases). The TCR was taken from a human donor in good health (CMV status not recorded). Some clones in this sample may be carry-over from other donors' samples. The source material was CD8+ T cells from PBMCs. CDR3 bases: TGTGCCAGTAGCGCAAGGACAATTGATACGCAGTATTTT. Translation: CASSARTIDTQYF. Together with reference TRBV19 and TRBJ2-3, the CDR3 gives the full variable domain: DGGITQSPKYLFRKEGQNVTLSCEQNLNHDAMYWYRQDPGQGLRLIYYSQIVNDFQKGDIAEGYSVSREKKESFPLTVTSAQKNPTAFYLCASSARTIDTQYFGPGTRLTVL.